Presented here are 5 T cell receptor beta chains from one specimen sequenced in a study of CD8+ T cells in alopecia areata. The sequencing template was cDNA reverse transcribed from extracted RNA. Assay used: immunoSEQ multiplex PCR; TCRdb lists only in-frame clones, some missing. The table lists about 210,000 clones, 55% to 70% of them singletons. The treatment denotes: oral pan-JAK inhibitor, 5-10 mg twice daily. The sequencing used CD4+ T cells sorted from blood, collected at week 4, from a patient treated with tofacitinib. Receptors were obtained from a human donor with alopecia areata.

The chain combines TRBV2 with TRBJ2-2; D remains ambiguous. V gave up 11 bases and J gave up 5 bases, with 9 bases separating them. CDR1 is SNHLY, CDR2 FYNNEI, per germline. The CDR3 runs to 11 residues. The CDR3 DNA reads TGTGCCGGACGGTGGACCGGGGAGCTGTTTTTT. It translates to CAGRWTGELFF. The full variable domain, completed using reference TRBV2 and TRBJ2-2, is EPEVTQTPSHQVTQMGQEVILRCVPISNHLYFYWYRQILGQKVEFLVSFYNNEISEKSEIFDDQFSVERPDGSNFTLKIRSTKLEDSAMYFCAGRWTGELFFGEGSRLTVL.

This rearrangement joins TRBV30 to TRBJ1-4; D is ambiguous. Germline V lookup: CDR1 GTSNPN, CDR2 SVGIG (reference sequence). CDR3 length: 12 amino acids. With 3 bases removed from V and 6 bases from J, the gap between germline ends came to 8 bases. The CDR3 coding sequence is TGTGCCTGGAGCCCGACGGATGAAAAACTGTTTTTT. Translation gives CAWSPTDEKLFF.

The chain combines TRBV6-6 with TRBJ1-6, with D tentatively TRBD1 (5 bases). Per germline, CDR1 MNHNY and CDR2 SVGAGI (reference sequence). The CDR3 sequence is 16 residues long. The V and J ends lost 4 bases and 6 bases respectively, with 16 bases between them. The CDR3 reads CASSSIMGGRNSPLHF. CDR3 nucleotide sequence: TGTGCCAGCAGTTCCATCATGGGGGGTCGTAATTCACCCCTCCACTTT.

This clone appeared a few times. The chain uses TRBV15 and TRBJ1-5; tentative D call: TRBD1 (6 bases). V was clipped by 8 bases and J by 3 bases, with 17 bases between them. This CDR3 has 15 residues. CDR1 and CDR2 from the germline V gene are LNHNV and YYDKDF (reference sequence). In DNA form, the CDR3 reads TGTGCCACCTTCAACCGGGACATACTCAATCAGCCCCAGCATTTT. This gives the protein CATFNRDILNQPQHF.

With respect to this clone: The junction and the germline gene differ at one end; a read error may be behind it. V is TRBV7-2 and J is TRBJ2-3, with 9 bases identical to TRBD1. This CDR3 is built from 13 residues. Germline V gene lookup returns CDR1 SGHTA and CDR2 FQGNSA. The DNA of the CDR3 is TGTGCCAGCAGCCGAAACTGGGACAGGGAGTATAATTTT. It translates to CASSRNWDREYNF.